What follows describes a single T cell receptor beta chain. The antigen is not known. V lost 6 bases, J lost 2 bases, and 8 bases stayed unmatched. The CDR3 is 15 amino acids. CDR1 is SGHDT and CDR2 is YYEEEE in the germline V gene. The protocol was immunoSEQ multiplex PCR, while the TCRdb copy is restricted to in-frame clones and leaves out a portion. Counted here are 60,000 to 80,000 clones, roughly 87% occurring once; the ten biggest clones make up about 6%. Specified time point: blood 2 weeks post-SBRT. Noted treatment: 15 Gy SBRT to primary tumor, nephrectomy 4 weeks later. This renal cell carcinoma was of the clear cell type. This entry belongs to a study of radiation and T cells in renal cell carcinoma. Overall study context: Nephrectomy followed 15 Gy stereotactic body radiation by 4 weeks.

Whole-study results and caveats: Top tumor clonotypes rose in blood 2 weeks post-radiation, then contracted.

This TCR derives from a man between 60 and 75 years old with renal cell carcinoma. This chain links TRBV5-6 with TRBJ2-1; 7 nucleotides match TRBD2. Sequenced here: blood, sampled from a patient whose treatment included radiotherapy and nephrectomy. The CDR3 here is CASTMGLSPYNEQFF. CDR3 in DNA: TGTGCCAGCACCATGGGACTATCTCCCTACAATGAGCAGTTCTTC.